Listed here are 27 T cell receptor beta chains from one sample, sequenced in a study of shared clonotypes between healthy human individuals. The protocol was immunoSEQ multiplex PCR, while the TCRdb copy is restricted to in-frame clones and leaves out a portion. The sample has around 500,000 clones; roughly four fifths are singletons. The sequencing input was PBMCs. The receptors come from a woman in her forties in good health. Some clones in this sample may be carry-over from other donors' samples.

This rearrangement joins TRBV2 to TRBJ2-1, with 8 bases identical to TRBD1. From germline, CDR1 is SNHLY and CDR2 FYNNEI. This CDR3 is built from 15 residues. Losses at the gene ends were 5 bases for V and 7 bases for J; bases not matched to a gene: 10. Here the CDR3 reads CASSLTGGRSNEQFF. CDR3 bases: TGTGCCAGCAGTCTTACAGGGGGGCGATCAAATGAGCAGTTCTTC. The full variable domain, with the rest looked up from reference TRBV2 and TRBJ2-1, is EPEVTQTPSHQVTQMGQEVILRCVPISNHLYFYWYRQILGQKVEFLVSFYNNEISEKSEIFDDQFSVERPDGSNFTLKIRSTKLEDSAMYFCASSLTGGRSNEQFFGPGTRLTVL.

The CDR3 reads CASSFPTGHLEQYF. As DNA, the CDR3 is TGTGCCAGCAGTTTCCCGACAGGGCACCTCGAGCAGTACTTC. J is TRBJ2-7 and V is TRBV28, with 7 bases aligning to TRBD1. The germline CDR1 and CDR2 sequences are MDHEN and SYDVKM. The CDR3 has 14 amino acids. The V gene end was trimmed by 3 bases and the J gene end by 6 bases; junction bases not matched to a gene: 8.

This clone was counted a few times. This chain connects TRBV2 to TRBJ2-5; possibly TRBD2 for D (5 bases). CDR3 length: 13 amino acids. The germline V and J ends were trimmed by 7 bases and 6 bases, with 15 bases remaining between them. Germline loops: CDR1 SNHLY, CDR2 FYNNEI. The CDR3 loop is CASTPNSEQTQYF. DNA of the CDR3: TGTGCCAGCACCCCGAATAGCGAACAGACCCAGTACTTC.

This chain connects TRBV7-9 to TRBJ2-5; perhaps TRBD1 as D (5 bases). Germline assignment: CDR1 SEHNR and CDR2 FQNEAQ (reference sequence). CDR3 length: 13 residues. Trimming took off 5 bases at V and 4 bases at J, with 11 bases between the two ends. The CDR3 nucleotides read TGTGCCAGCAGCCTCTTAGGGGCAGAGACCCAGTACTTC. Translated, it gives CASSLLGAETQYF. The entire variable domain, with the rest obtained from reference TRBV7-9 and TRBJ2-5, is as follows: DTGVSQNPRHKITKRGQNVTFRCDPISEHNRLYWYRQTLGQGPEFLTYFQNEAQLEKSRLLSDRFSAERPKGSFSTLEIQRTEQGDSAMYLCASSLLGAETQYFGPGTRLLVL.

The J gene is TRBJ1-3, the V gene TRBV29-1; no clear D gene. CDR1 SQVTM and CDR2 ANQGSEA come from the germline V gene. V gave up 4 bases and J gave up 2 bases, with 9 bases separating them. This CDR3 has 13 amino acids. The CDR3, as DNA: TGCAGCGTTGGAGCGAGCACTGGAAACACCATATATTTT. It specifies CSVGASTGNTIYF.

The count of this clone is one. The chain uses TRBV18 and TRBJ2-3, with TRBD1 matching over 9 bases. V shed 6 bases, J shed 1 base, and the junction held 5 bases outside the gene matches. The CDR3 sequence is 15 residues long. The germline V gene has CDR1 KGHSH and CDR2 LQKENI. The CDR3 sequence is CASSSRDRGTDTQYF. The CDR3, as DNA: TGTGCCAGCTCGTCCCGGGACAGGGGCACAGATACGCAGTATTTT.

Of note for this clone: The sample carries other DNA sequences with the same CDR3. The chain recombines TRBV7-9 with TRBJ2-1; TRBD2 is a possible D gene (6 bases). V dropped 5 bases and J dropped 4 bases, with 9 bases sitting between them. CDR3 length equals 13 residues. Looked up from germline, CDR1 is SEHNR and CDR2 is FQNEAQ (reference sequence). CDR3 residues: CASSLGRYNEQFF. Written as DNA, the CDR3 is TGTGCCAGCAGCCTGGGGAGGTACAATGAGCAGTTCTTC.

In its sample, this clone was seen once. The CDR3, as DNA: TGTGCCAGCAGCTCGACAGGGAAGGGCGGGGAGCTGTTTTTT. Protein product: CASSSTGKGGELFF. This rearrangement joins TRBV7-9 to TRBJ2-2; TRBD1 agrees at 7 bases. Germline V lookup: CDR1 SEHNR, CDR2 FQNEAQ (reference sequence). The CDR3 is 14 residues long. The J segment lost 7 bases and the V segment lost 4 bases, leaving 6 bases of the junction unmatched. Together with reference TRBV7-9 and TRBJ2-2, the CDR3 gives the full variable domain: DTGVSQNPRHKITKRGQNVTFRCDPISEHNRLYWYRQTLGQGPEFLTYFQNEAQLEKSRLLSDRFSAERPKGSFSTLEIQRTEQGDSAMYLCASSSTGKGGELFFGEGSRLTVL.

The chain recombines TRBV11-2 with TRBJ2-7, with D perhaps matching TRBD2 (5 bases). V lost 5 bases and J 3 bases, leaving 11 bases between the germline ends. The CDR3 extends over 13 amino acids. Germline loops: CDR1 SGHAT, CDR2 FQNNGV. The CDR3 sequence: CASSPGLVYEQYF. Here the CDR3 DNA reads TGTGCCAGCAGCCCCGGACTGGTCTACGAGCAGTACTTC.

To note about this clone: The same CDR3 also results from other DNA sequences found in this sample. The chain is built from TRBV5-1 and TRBJ2-3, with 7 positions matching TRBD1. The germline CDR1 and CDR2 sequences are SGHRS and YFSETQ. V lost 4 bases, J lost 0 bases, and 2 bases stayed unmatched. The CDR3 sequence is 14 residues long. In nucleotides, the CDR3 is TGCGCCAGCAGCCGGGACAGCAGCACAGATACGCAGTATTTT. This codes for CASSRDSSTDTQYF.

V is TRBV6-5 and J is TRBJ2-7; D may be TRBD1 (5 bases). Per germline, CDR1 MNHEY and CDR2 SVGAGI. Trimming took 5 bases from V and 5 from J, leaving 13 bases between them. CDR3 size: 13 residues. This CDR3 reads CASSAPGRDEQYF. Here the CDR3 DNA reads TGTGCCAGCAGTGCTCCAGGGCGAGACGAGCAGTACTTC.

A single count supports this clone. V and J are TRBV4-1 and TRBJ2-7, with no clear D. Trimming removed 4 bases from V and 2 bases from J, with 15 bases in between. Germline V gives CDR1 MGHRA, CDR2 YSYEKL. The length of the CDR3 is 15 residues. CDR3 coding DNA: TGCGCCAGCAGCCCCGTATTCCCGCCGCCCTACGAGCAGTACTTC. It translates to CASSPVFPPPYEQYF.

This chain links TRBV25-1 with TRBJ2-3; D uncertain. Germline lookup yields CDR1 MGHDK and CDR2 SYGVNS. This CDR3 has 12 residues. V was shortened by 6 bases and J by 5 bases, with 9 bases between the two germline ends. CDR3 amino acids: CASRGKGDTQYF. The CDR3 DNA follows: TGTGCCAGCAGGGGAAAAGGAGATACGCAGTATTTT.

This rearrangement joins TRBV18 to TRBJ1-3; 8 bases map to TRBD1. Germline loops: CDR1 KGHSH, CDR2 LQKENI. J was trimmed by 0 bases and V by 4 bases; bases with no gene match: 5. CDR3 length: 16 amino acids. DNA for the CDR3: TGTGCCAGCTCACTGGGACAGGCGAGCTCTGGAAACACCATATATTTT. This sequence encodes CASSLGQASSGNTIYF.

This chain joins TRBV30 and TRBJ2-7; 7 bases map to TRBD1. The CDR3 runs to 13 residues. The V gene's germline CDR1 is GTSNPN and CDR2 SVGIG (reference sequence). The trim removed 0 bases at V and 6 bases at J, leaving 5 bases unmatched. DNA for the CDR3: TGTGCCTGGAGTGTGACAGGGTTGGGCGAGCAGTACTTC. Encoded protein: CAWSVTGLGEQYF.

The chain combines TRBV6-1 with TRBJ2-5, with 8 bases aligning to TRBD2. Per germline, CDR1 MNHNS and CDR2 SASEGT. V was clipped by 5 bases and J by 10 bases; unmatched bases: 9. The CDR3 covers 13 residues. Here the CDR3 reads CASSQTPGGDQYF. The CDR3 nucleotides are TGTGCCAGCAGTCAAACGCCGGGGGGGGACCAGTACTTC.

The V gene is TRBV11-2, the J gene TRBJ2-2; 16 positions match TRBD2. Trimming took 4 bases from V and 7 from J; bases not matched to a gene: 3. CDR1 SGHAT and CDR2 FQNNGV come from the germline V gene. This CDR3 region has 16 residues. DNA for the CDR3: TGTGCCAGCAGCTCCGGGACTAGCGGGAGGGTCGGGGAGCTGTTTTTT. This translates into CASSSGTSGRVGELFF. Variable domain in full (rest from reference TRBV11-2 and TRBJ2-2): EAGVAQSPRYKIIEKRQSVAFWCNPISGHATLYWYQQILGQGPKLLIQFQNNGVVDDSQLPKDRFSAERLKGVDSTLKIQPAKLEDSAVYLCASSSGTSGRVGELFFGEGSRLTVL.

Many counts were recorded for this clone. This chain's CDR3 is CASSEISRVLARDTEAFF. CDR3 DNA sequence: TGTGCCAGCAGTGAAATCTCCAGGGTTTTAGCTCGGGACACTGAAGCTTTCTTT. The genes are TRBV6-1 and TRBJ1-1; TRBD1 might be the D (5 bases). Trimming removed 2 bases from V and 3 bases from J, with 22 bases in between. The CDR3 consists of 18 residues. Germline V gives CDR1 MNHNS, CDR2 SASEGT.

V gene TRBV30 combines with J gene TRBJ1-2; tentative D call: TRBD1 (6 bases). The V and J ends lost 6 bases and 7 bases respectively, with 18 bases between them. The CDR3 totals 13 residues. Germline assignment: CDR1 GTSNPN and CDR2 SVGIG (reference sequence). CDR3 residues: CACPWTSTGGYTF. The CDR3 DNA reads TGTGCCTGCCCTTGGACCTCGACAGGTGGCTACACCTTC.

The chain uses TRBV30 and TRBJ1-3, with D hard to call. V lost 4 bases and J 0 bases, leaving 10 bases between the germline ends. In germline, CDR1 is GTSNPN, CDR2 SVGIG (reference sequence). CDR3 length equals 14 residues. CDR3 sequence (DNA): TGTGCCTGGACTGCGGGGTTCTCTGGAAACACCATATATTTT. Its protein is CAWTAGFSGNTIYF.

The rearrangement uses TRBV30 and TRBJ2-5; 11 nucleotides line up with TRBD2. J was trimmed by 2 bases and V by 2 bases; bases with no gene match: 7. This CDR3 is 16 amino acids long. CDR1 is GTSNPN, CDR2 SVGIG, per germline (reference sequence). The CDR3 nucleotides read TGTGCCTGGAGTAGGGCTAGCGGGAGGACACAAGAGACCCAGTACTTC. It yields the protein CAWSRASGRTQETQYF. The complete variable domain, with remaining parts taken from reference TRBV30 and TRBJ2-5, reads SQTIHQWPATLVQPVGSPLSLECTVEGTSNPNLYWYRQAAGRGLQLLFYSVGIGQISSEVPQNLSASRPQDRQFILSSKKLLLSDSGFYLCAWSRASGRTQETQYFGPGTRLLVL.

The chain uses TRBV5-1 and TRBJ1-2; 9 positions match TRBD1. This CDR3 spans 14 amino acids. In germline, CDR1 is SGHRS, CDR2 YFSETQ. V trimming: 4 bases; J trimming: 6 bases; junction bases outside the gene matches: 7. The CDR3 is CASSMGQGRDGYTF. DNA for the CDR3: TGCGCCAGCAGCATGGGACAGGGCCGGGATGGCTACACCTTC.

A note on this clone: The junction departs from germline at one end; a sequencing error may be responsible. The chain employs TRBV11-2 and TRBJ2-7; D is unresolved. The CDR3 sequence is 12 residues long. From germline, CDR1 is SGHAT and CDR2 FQNNGV. The CDR3 DNA follows: TGTGCCAGCAGCTTAGTTACTAACGAGCGGTACTTC. Protein sequence: CASSLVTNERYF.

The table lists this clone with many counts. V and J are TRBV2 and TRBJ2-5, with unresolved D. CDR3 length: 14 amino acids. V shed 4 bases and J shed 5 bases, with 14 bases lying between them. From germline, CDR1 is SNHLY and CDR2 FYNNEI. This CDR3 reads CASSVYRVEETQYF. The CDR3 DNA follows: TGTGCCAGCAGTGTTTATAGGGTTGAGGAGACCCAGTACTTC. Looking up the rest from reference TRBV2 and TRBJ2-5 gives the full variable domain: EPEVTQTPSHQVTQMGQEVILRCVPISNHLYFYWYRQILGQKVEFLVSFYNNEISEKSEIFDDQFSVERPDGSNFTLKIRSTKLEDSAMYFCASSVYRVEETQYFGPGTRLLVL.

Points on this clone: It differs at one base from a far larger clone, so likely a read error. The J gene is TRBJ2-7, the V gene TRBV5-4; 7 bases map to TRBD2. The V segment lost 0 bases and the J segment 6 bases; nucleotides outside the gene matches: 6. This CDR3 contains 14 residues. Germline CDR1 is SGHNT and CDR2 is YYREEE (reference sequence). CDR3 DNA: TGTGCCAGCAGCTTGGGGCAATGGGAGGGCGAGCAGTACTTC. Residues: CASSLGQWEGEQYF.

This clone showed up just once. The chain joins TRBV30 to TRBJ1-3; D ambiguous. V lost 0 bases to trimming and J lost 4 bases, with 16 bases between them. This CDR3 has 16 residues. Germline loops: CDR1 GTSNPN, CDR2 SVGIG (reference sequence). As DNA, the CDR3 is TGTGCCTGGAGTGTCCCCCGGCAGGTCTCAGGAAACACCATATATTTT. This translates into CAWSVPRQVSGNTIYF.

This clone was seen a single time. This sequence joins TRBV30 and TRBJ1-5, with D unresolved. The CDR3 is 11 residues long. Between the trimmed V and J ends, which lost 5 bases and 10 bases, there was a span of 12 bases. CDR1 is GTSNPN and CDR2 is SVGIG in the germline V gene (reference sequence). The CDR3 DNA reads as TGTGCCTGGGAGACCGTGGGCCCCCAGCATTTT. Translation gives CAWETVGPQHF.